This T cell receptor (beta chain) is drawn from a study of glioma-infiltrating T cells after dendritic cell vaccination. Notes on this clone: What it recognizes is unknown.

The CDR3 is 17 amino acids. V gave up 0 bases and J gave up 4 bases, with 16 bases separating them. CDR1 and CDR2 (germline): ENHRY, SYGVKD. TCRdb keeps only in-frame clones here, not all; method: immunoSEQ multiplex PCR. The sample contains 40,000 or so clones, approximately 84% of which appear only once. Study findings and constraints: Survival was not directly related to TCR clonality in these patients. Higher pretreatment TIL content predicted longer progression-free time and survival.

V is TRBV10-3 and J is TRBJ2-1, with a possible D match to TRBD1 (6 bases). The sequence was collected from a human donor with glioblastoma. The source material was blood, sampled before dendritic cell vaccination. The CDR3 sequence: CAISESEQGTNYNEQFF. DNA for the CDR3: TGTGCCATCAGTGAGTCGGAACAAGGGACAAATTACAATGAGCAGTTCTTC.